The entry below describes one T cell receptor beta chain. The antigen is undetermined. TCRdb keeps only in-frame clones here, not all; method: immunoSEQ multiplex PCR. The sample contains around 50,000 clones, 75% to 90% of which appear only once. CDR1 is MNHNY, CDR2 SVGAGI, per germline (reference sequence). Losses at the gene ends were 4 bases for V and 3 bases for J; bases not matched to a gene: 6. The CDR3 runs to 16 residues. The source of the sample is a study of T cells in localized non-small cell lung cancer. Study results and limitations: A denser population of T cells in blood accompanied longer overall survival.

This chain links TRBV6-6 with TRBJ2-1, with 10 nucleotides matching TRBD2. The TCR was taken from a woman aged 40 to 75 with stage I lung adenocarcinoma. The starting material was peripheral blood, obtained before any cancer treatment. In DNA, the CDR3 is TGTGCCAGCAGTTCTCAAGCGGGGGGGCTCTACAATGAGCAGTTCTTC. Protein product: CASSSQAGGLYNEQFF.